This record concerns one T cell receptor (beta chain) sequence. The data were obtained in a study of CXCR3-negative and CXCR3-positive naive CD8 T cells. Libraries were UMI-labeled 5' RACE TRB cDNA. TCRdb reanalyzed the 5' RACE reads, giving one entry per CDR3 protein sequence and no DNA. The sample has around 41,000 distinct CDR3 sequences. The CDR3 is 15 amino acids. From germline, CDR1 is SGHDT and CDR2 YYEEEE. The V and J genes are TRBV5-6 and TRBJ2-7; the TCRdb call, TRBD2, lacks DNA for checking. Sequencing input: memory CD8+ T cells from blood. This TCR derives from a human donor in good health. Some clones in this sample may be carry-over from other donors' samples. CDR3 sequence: CASSRGIQDLYEQYF.